A single sample is the source of the 3 T cell receptor beta chains below, sequenced in a study of blood T cells in healthy people across ages. The second PCR ran roughly 7 to 12 cycles with a sample-barcoded 5' primer and J-beta primers. Each CDR3 protein is one row after TCRdb ran MiXCR on the 5' RACE reads. The profile shows about 780,000 distinct CDR3 sequences, about 47% of them singletons. Source material: blood. These receptors were collected from a man at least 80 years old in good health.

The V call is TRBV5-1, the J call TRBJ2-3; TRBD2 matches at 8 bases. V was clipped by 2 bases and J by 4 bases; unmatched bases: 6. This CDR3 contains 15 residues. Germline CDR1 is SGHRS and CDR2 is YFSETQ. CDR3 amino acids: CASSLQAGVADTQYF. The CDR3 DNA follows: TGCGCCAGCAGCTTACAAGCGGGAGTTGCAGATACGCAGTATTTT.

This clonotype was picked up many times. The chain links TRBV20-1 to TRBJ2-5, with 10 bases identical to TRBD2. The CDR3 has 13 residues. Germline V gene sequence: CDR1 DFQATT, CDR2 SNEGSKA (reference sequence). J gave up 5 bases and V 5 bases, and 5 bases lay outside the gene matches. CDR3 sequence reads: CSASGTSVETQYF. The CDR3 DNA reads as TGCAGTGCTTCCGGGACTAGCGTGGAGACCCAGTACTTC.

This clonotype was observed a handful of times. The V call is TRBV9, the J call TRBJ2-3; D is unclear. The V gene lost 0 bases and the J gene lost 2 bases, with 7 bases spanning the gap. This CDR3 spans 14 amino acids. Germline loops: CDR1 SGDLS, CDR2 YYNGEE. The CDR3 DNA reads as TGTGCCAGCAGCGTAGCTGCAGCCACAGATACGCAGTATTTT. This translates into CASSVAAATDTQYF.